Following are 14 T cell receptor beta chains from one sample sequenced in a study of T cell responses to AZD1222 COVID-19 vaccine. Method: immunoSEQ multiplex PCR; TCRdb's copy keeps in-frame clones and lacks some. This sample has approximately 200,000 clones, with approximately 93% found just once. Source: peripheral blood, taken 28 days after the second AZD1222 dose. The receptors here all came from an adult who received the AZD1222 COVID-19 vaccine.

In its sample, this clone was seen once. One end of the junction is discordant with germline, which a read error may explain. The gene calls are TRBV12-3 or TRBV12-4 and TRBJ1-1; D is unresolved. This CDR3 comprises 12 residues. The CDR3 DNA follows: TGTGCCAGCAGTTTAGGGAACCCTGAAGCTTTCTTT. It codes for CASSLGNPEAFF.

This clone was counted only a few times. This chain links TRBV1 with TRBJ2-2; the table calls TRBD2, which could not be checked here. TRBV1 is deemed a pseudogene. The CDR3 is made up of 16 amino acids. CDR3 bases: TGCACCAGCAGCCAAGGAGCGGGAGTCAGCACCGGGGAGCTGTTTTTT. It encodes CTSSQGAGVSTGELFF.

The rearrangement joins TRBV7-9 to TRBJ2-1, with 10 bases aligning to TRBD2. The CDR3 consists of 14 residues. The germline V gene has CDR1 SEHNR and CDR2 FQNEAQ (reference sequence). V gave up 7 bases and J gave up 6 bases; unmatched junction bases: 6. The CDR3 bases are TGTGCCAGCACCAATAGCGGGAGGCGCAATGAGCAGTTCTTC. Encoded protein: CASTNSGRRNEQFF.

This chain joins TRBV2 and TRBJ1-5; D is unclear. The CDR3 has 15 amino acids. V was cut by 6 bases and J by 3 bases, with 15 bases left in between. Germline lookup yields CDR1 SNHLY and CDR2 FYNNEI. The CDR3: CASSVLGWYNQPQHF. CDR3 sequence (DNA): TGTGCCAGCAGCGTTTTAGGCTGGTACAATCAGCCCCAGCATTTT.

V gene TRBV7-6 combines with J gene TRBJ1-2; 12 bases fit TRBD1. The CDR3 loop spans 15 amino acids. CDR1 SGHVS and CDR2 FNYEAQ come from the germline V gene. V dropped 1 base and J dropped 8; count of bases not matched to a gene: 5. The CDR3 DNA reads TGTGCCAGCAGCTTAGGGGGACAGGGGGCGGACGGCTACACCTTC. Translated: CASSLGGQGADGYTF.

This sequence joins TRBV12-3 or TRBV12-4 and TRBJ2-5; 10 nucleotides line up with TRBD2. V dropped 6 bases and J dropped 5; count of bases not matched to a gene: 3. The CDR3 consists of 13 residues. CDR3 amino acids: CASRLAGVETQYF. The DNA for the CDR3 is TGTGCCAGCAGGCTAGCGGGAGTTGAGACCCAGTACTTC.

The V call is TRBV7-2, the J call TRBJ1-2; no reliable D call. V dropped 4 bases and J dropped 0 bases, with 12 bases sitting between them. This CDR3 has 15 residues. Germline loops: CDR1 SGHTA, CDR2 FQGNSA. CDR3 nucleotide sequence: TGTGCCAGCAGCTCTCGTGGCAGTACTAACTATGGCTACACCTTC. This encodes CASSSRGSTNYGYTF. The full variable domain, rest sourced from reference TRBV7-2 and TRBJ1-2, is GAGVSQSPSNKVTEKGKDVELRCDPISGHTALYWYRQSLGQGLEFLIYFQGNSAPDKSGLPSDRFSAERTGGSVSTLTIQRTQQEDSAVYLCASSSRGSTNYGYTFGSGTRLTVV.

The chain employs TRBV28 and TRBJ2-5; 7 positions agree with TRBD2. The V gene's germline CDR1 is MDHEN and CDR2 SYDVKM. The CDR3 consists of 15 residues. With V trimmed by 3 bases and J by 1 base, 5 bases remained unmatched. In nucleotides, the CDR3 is TGTGCCAGCAGTTTGGTTGCTAGCGGCCAAGAGACCCAGTACTTC. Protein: CASSLVASGQETQYF.

Written as DNA, the CDR3 is TGTGCCAGCAGTTTTGACAGGGGGTCCCAAGAGACCCAGTACTTC. Translated, it gives CASSFDRGSQETQYF. The rearrangement joins TRBV27 to TRBJ2-5, with 9 bases identical to TRBD1. Germline assignment: CDR1 MNHEY and CDR2 SMNVEV (reference sequence). This CDR3 region has 15 residues. J lost 1 base, V lost 3 bases, and 3 bases had no gene match.

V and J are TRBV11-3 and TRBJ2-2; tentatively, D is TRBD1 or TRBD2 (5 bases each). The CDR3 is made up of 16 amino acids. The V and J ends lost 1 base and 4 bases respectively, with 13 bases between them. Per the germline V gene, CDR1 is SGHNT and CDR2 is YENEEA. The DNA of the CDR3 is TGTGCCAGCAGCTTAGGGGGCGGGCTGATCACCGGGGAGCTGTTTTTT. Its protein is CASSLGGGLITGELFF.

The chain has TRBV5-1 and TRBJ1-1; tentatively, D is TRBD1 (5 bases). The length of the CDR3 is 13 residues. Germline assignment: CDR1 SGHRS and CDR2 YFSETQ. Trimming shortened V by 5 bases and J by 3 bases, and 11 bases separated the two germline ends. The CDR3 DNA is TGCGCCAGCAGACTTGACAGCTACACTGAAGCTTTCTTT. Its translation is CASRLDSYTEAFF.

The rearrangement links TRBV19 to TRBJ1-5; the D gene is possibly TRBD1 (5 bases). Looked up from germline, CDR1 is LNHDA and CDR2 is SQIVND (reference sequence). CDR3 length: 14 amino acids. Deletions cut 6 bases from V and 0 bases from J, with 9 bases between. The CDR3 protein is CASRTEYSNQPQHF. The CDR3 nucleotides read TGTGCCAGTAGGACAGAGTATAGCAATCAGCCCCAGCATTTT.

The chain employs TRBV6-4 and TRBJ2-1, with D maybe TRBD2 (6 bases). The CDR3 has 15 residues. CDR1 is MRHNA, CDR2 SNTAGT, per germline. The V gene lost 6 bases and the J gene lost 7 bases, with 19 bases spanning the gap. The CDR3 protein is CASSAIAAVPNEQFF. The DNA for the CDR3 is TGTGCCAGCAGCGCCATAGCGGCCGTGCCTAATGAGCAGTTCTTC.

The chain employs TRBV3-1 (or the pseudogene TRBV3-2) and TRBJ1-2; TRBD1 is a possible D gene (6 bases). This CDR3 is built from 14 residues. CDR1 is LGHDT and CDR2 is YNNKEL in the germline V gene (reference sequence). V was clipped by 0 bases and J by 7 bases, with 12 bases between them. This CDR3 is CASSQDWGGRGYTF. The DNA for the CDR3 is TGTGCCAGCAGCCAAGATTGGGGGGGCCGTGGCTACACCTTC.